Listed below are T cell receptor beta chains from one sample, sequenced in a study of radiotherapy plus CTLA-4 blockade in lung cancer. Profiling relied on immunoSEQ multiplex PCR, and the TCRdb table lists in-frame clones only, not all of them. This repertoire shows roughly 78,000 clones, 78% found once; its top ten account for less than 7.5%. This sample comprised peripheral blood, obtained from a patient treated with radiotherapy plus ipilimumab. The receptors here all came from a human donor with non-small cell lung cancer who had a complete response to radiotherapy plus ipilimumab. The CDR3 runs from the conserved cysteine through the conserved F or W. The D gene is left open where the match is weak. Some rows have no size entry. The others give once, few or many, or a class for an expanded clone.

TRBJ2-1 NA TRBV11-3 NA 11 TGTGCCAGCAGCTTATCGGATGAGCAGTTCTTC CASSLSDEQFF
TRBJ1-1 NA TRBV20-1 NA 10 TGCAGTGCTATCGGGGGTGGGGCTTTCTTT CSAIGGGAFF
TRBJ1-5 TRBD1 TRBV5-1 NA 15 TGCGCCAGCAGCTTGGACGGGACAGTTAGTCAGCCCCAGCATTTT CASSLDGTVSQPQHF
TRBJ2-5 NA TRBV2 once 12 TGTGCCTCACGGCGAGCAGAAGAGACCCAGTACTTC CASRRAEETQYF
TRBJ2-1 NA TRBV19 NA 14 TGTGCCAGTAGTATCCACCAGGGGTACAATGAGCAGTTCTTC CASSIHQGYNEQFF
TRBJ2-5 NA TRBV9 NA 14 TGTGCCAGCAGCGTAGGAGTTGGGAGGGAGACCCAGTACTTC CASSVGVGRETQYF
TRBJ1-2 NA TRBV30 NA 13 TGTGCCTGGAGTGTAGCCGGGTCCTGGGGCTACACCTTC CAWSVAGSWGYTF
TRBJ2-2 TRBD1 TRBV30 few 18 TGTGCCTGGAGTCAAGGACAGGGGACCTACAGCGGGACCGGGGAGCTGTTTTTT CAWSQGQGTYSGTGELFF
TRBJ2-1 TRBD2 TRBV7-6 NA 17 TGTGCCAGCAGCTTACAGAGGACTAGCGGGGGGGCGGAGGGGCAGTTCTTC CASSLQRTSGGAEGQFF
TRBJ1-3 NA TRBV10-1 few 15 TGCGCCAGCAAAAGGGAGAACAGGGCTGGAAACACCATATATTTT CASKRENRAGNTIYF
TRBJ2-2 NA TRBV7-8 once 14 TGTGCCAGCACTCTTGACAGTTACACCGGGGAGCTGTTTTTT CASTLDSYTGELFF
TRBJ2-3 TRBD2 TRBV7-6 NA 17 TGTGCCAGCAGCCCGAGACTAGCGGGAGATGGCTCAGATACGCAGTATTTT CASSPRLAGDGSDTQYF
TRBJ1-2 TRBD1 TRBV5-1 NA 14 TGCGCCAGCTCTCCAGGCGGGACAGGGGGTGGCTACACCTTC CASSPGGTGGGYTF
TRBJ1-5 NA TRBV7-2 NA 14 TGTGCCAGCAGCTTAGGTGGATCGGGTCAGCCCCAGCATTTT CASSLGGSGQPQHF
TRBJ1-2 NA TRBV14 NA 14 TGTGCCAGCAGCCAAACTCGGGACGGCTATGGCTACACCTTC CASSQTRDGYGYTF
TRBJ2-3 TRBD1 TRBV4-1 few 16 TGCGCCAGCAGCTCGGAGAGACAGGGGAAATCAGATACGCAGTATTTT CASSSERQGKSDTQYF
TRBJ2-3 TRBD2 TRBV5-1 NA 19 TGCGCCAGCAGCTTCCGAGGCCTAGCGGGAGGGCCGGGCACAGATACGCAGTATTTT CASSFRGLAGGPGTDTQYF
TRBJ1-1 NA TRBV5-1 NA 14 TGCGCCAGCAGCTTGGGGGCTACAGACACTGAAGCTTTCTTT CASSLGATDTEAFF
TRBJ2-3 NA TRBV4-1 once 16 TGCGCCAGCAGCCAAGATCAGCGTTTCGGAACAGATACGCAGTATTTT CASSQDQRFGTDTQYF
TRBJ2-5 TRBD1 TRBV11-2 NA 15 TGTGCCAGCAGCTTCGACAGGGGGCCCCAAGAGACCCAGTACTTC CASSFDRGPQETQYF
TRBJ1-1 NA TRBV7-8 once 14 TGTGCCAGCAGCTTTACTGGGACGAACACTGAAGCTTTCTTT CASSFTGTNTEAFF
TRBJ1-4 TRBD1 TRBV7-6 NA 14 TGTGCCAGCAGCCTAGGACAGGGGGCTGAAAAACTGTTTTTT CASSLGQGAEKLFF
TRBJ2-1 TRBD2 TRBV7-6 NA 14 TGTGCCAGCAGCCTAGCGGGGATTAACAATGAGCAGTTCTTC CASSLAGINNEQFF
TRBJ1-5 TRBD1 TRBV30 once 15 TGTGCCTGGAGTAGGAGACAGGGGGGCCGGGAGCCCCAGCATTTT CAWSRRQGGREPQHF
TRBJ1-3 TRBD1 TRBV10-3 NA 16 TGTGCCATCAGACCAGACAGGGCCACCTCTGGAAACACCATATATTTT CAIRPDRATSGNTIYF
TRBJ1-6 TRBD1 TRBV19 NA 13 TGTGCCAGTAGAGTGGACAGGTTTGCACCCCTCCACTTT CASRVDRFAPLHF
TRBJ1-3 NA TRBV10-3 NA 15 TGTGCCAGCCAAGGCGGATTAAACTCTGGAAACACCATATATTTT CASQGGLNSGNTIYF
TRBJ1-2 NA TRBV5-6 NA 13 TGTGCCAGCAGCTTGGTCCAGGGGAGGGGCTACACCTTC CASSLVQGRGYTF
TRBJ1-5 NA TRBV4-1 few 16 TGCGCCAGCAGCCAAGAATCGGGTTATAGCAATCAGCCCCAGCATTTT CASSQESGYSNQPQHF
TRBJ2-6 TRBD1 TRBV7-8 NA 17 TGTGCCAGCAGCCCGTTAGGACAGGGGTATGGGGCCAACGTCCTGACTTTC CASSPLGQGYGANVLTF
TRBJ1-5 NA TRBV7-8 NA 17 TGTGCCAGCAGCTTACTTTCTATATCAGGGTCGAGGCAGCCCCAGCATTTT CASSLLSISGSRQPQHF
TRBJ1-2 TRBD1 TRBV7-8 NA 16 TGTGCCAGCAGCTTAGCCGGGACAGATAGCAACTATGGCTACACCTTC CASSLAGTDSNYGYTF
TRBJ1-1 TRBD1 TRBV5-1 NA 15 TGCGCCAGCAGTACGCAGGGGGCGGAGAACACTGAAGCTTTCTTT CASSTQGAENTEAFF
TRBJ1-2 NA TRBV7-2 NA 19 TGTGCCAGCAGCCCGTTCGCGGGGGCACTGCTTCTTAGTAACTATGGCTACACCTTC CASSPFAGALLLSNYGYTF
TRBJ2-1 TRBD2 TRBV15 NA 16 TGTGCCACCAGCAGACGCTCTAGCGGGGGGGCCAATGAGCAGTTCTTC CATSRRSSGGANEQFF
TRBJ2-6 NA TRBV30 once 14 TGTGCCTGGAGTGAGGGCTCTGGGGCCAACGTCCTGACTTTC CAWSEGSGANVLTF
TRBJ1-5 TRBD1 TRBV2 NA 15 TGTGCCAGCAGCCTTATACAGGGGGGCAATCAGCCCCAGCATTTT CASSLIQGGNQPQHF
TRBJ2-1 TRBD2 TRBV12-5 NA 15 TGTGCTAGTGGTCCTCGACTAGCGGGCCACAATGAGCAGTTCTTC CASGPRLAGHNEQFF
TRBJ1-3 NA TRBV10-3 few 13 TGTGCCCAAAAGGGGGGTGATGGAAACACCATATATTTT CAQKGGDGNTIYF
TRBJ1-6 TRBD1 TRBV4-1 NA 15 TGCGCCAGCTCTTACCGGGACAGGAGCAATTCACCCCTCCACTTT CASSYRDRSNSPLHF
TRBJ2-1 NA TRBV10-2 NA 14 TGCGCCAGCTCCTACTTTAGCTCCTACAATGAGCAGTTCTTC CASSYFSSYNEQFF
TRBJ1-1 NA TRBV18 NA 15 TGTGCCAGCTCACCAAACGGGGGGCTTGGAACTGAAGCTTTCTTT CASSPNGGLGTEAFF
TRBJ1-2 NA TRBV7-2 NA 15 TGTGCCAGCAGCTTATACTCCGATCCGGACTATGGCTACACCTTC CASSLYSDPDYGYTF
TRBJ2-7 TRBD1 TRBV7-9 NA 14 TGTGCCAGCAGCGAAACCGGGACAGGGGGCGAGCAGTACTTC CASSETGTGGEQYF
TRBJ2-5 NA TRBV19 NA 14 TGTGCCAGTAGTATAGGCAGTCGATCAGAGACCCAGTACTTC CASSIGSRSETQYF
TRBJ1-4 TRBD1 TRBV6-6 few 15 TGTGCCAGCAGTCAGGACAGGGTTTCTAATGAAAAACTGTTTTTT CASSQDRVSNEKLFF
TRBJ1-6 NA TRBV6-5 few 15 TGTGCCAGCAGTTACTCCGCAGAGCGCGGTTCACCCCTCCACTTT CASSYSAERGSPLHF
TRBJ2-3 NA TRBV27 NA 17 TGTGCCAGCAGTCCTGGCGTCCCCCGGCGGAGCACAGATACGCAGTATTTT CASSPGVPRRSTDTQYF
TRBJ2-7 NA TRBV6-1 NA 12 TGTGCCAGCAGGAGGGGGACCTACGAGCAGTACTTC CASRRGTYEQYF
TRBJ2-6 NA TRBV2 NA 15 TGTGCCAGCACAAGGGCAGGGGCTGGGGCCAACGTCCTGACTTTC CASTRAGAGANVLTF
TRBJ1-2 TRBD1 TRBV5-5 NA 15 TGTGCCAGCAGCTTCCTCGGGACAGGGTTTGATGGCTACACCTTC CASSFLGTGFDGYTF
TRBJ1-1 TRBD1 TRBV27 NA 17 TGTGCCAGCAGTTTTCGGGGGACAGGTTTAACGAACACTGAAGCTTTCTTT CASSFRGTGLTNTEAFF
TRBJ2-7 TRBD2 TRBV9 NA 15 TGTGCCAGCAGCGGGGGTAGCGGGGGTTCCTACGAGCAGTACTTC CASSGGSGGSYEQYF
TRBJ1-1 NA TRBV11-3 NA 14 TGTGCCAGCAGCTACCAAATGGGGTTGACTGAAGCTTTCTTT CASSYQMGLTEAFF
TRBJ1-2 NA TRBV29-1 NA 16 TGCAGCGTTGAAATCCAGGCCGGACAGAGGGGAAGTGGCTACACCTTC CSVEIQAGQRGSGYTF
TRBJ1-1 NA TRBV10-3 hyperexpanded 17 TGTGCCATCCTAGCGGACGGGGCCTTGAGGGAGAACACTGAAGCTTTCTTT CAILADGALRENTEAFF
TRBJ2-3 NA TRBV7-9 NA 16 TGTGCCAGCAGCGGCCGAGGGAGGCCCTACACAGATACGCAGTATTTT CASSGRGRPYTDTQYF
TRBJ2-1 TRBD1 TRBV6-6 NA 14 TGTGCCAGCAGTTACCCGGACAGGGGTTATGAGCAGTTCTTC CASSYPDRGYEQFF
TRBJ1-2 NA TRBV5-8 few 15 TGTGCCAGCAGCTCCCAGGGCTACCTGATAGTCGGCTACACCTTC CASSSQGYLIVGYTF